The present T cell receptor beta chain was sequenced within a study of shared clonotypes between healthy human individuals. V was pared by 4 bases and J by 4 bases, with 6 bases of the junction left unmatched. Germline CDR1 and CDR2: SGHNT and YENEEA. The CDR3 totals 15 residues. Broader study findings: In contrast to clonotypes shared by all four donors, non-shared clonotypes had lower generation probabilities.

The study enrolled healthy HIV-negative adults without recent acute infections or vaccinations as donors. On this clone: Its antigen is currently unknown.

Evenly divided among several immunoSEQ plates was the genomic DNA of each subset. TCRdb's table, derived via immunoSEQ multiplex PCR, lists solely in-frame clones and lacks some. The sample consists of over a million clones, roughly 96% of them appearing once. The receptor's source is a man under 40 in good health. The chain joins TRBV11-3 to TRBJ2-1, with 8 bases that match TRBD2. The source material was naive CD4+ T cells sorted from blood. As for subset: CD45RA+ positively selected. CDR3 nucleotide sequence: TGTGCCAGCAGCTCTGAGCGGGAGAGGTACAATGAGCAGTTCTTC. Its protein is CASSSERERYNEQFF.